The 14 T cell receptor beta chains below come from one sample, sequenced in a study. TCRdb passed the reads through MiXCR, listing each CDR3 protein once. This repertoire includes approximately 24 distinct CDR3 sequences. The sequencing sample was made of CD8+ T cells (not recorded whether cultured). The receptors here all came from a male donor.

The CDR3 nucleotides are TGTGCCAGCAGCCCAGGGATCAGTGTTAACTATGGCTACACCTTC. Translation gives CASSPGISVNYGYTF. The chain uses TRBV7-8 and TRBJ1-2, with D tentatively TRBD1 (5 bases). Deletions cut 5 bases from V and 1 base from J, with 14 bases between. Germline CDR1 reads SGHVS; CDR2 reads FQNEAQ. The CDR3 spans 15 residues.

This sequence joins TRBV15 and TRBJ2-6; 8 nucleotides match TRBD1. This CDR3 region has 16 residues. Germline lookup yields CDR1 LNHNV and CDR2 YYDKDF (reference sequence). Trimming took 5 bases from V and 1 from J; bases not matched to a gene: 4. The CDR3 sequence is CATSGTGGSGANVLTF. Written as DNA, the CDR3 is TGTGCCACCAGCGGAACAGGGGGTTCTGGGGCCAACGTCCTGACTTTC.

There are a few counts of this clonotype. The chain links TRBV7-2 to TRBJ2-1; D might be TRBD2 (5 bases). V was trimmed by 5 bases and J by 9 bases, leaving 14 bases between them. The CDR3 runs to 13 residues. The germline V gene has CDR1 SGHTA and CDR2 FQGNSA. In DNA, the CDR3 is TGTGCCAGCAGCCCACCCGGGGTTCGTGAGCAGTTCTTC. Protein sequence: CASSPPGVREQFF.

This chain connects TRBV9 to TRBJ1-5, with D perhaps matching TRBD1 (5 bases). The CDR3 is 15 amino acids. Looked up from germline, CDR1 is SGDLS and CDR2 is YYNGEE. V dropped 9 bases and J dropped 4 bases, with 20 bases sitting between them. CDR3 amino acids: CAIPGRGTANQPQHF. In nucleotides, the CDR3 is TGTGCCATCCCGGGCCGGGGGACTGCTAATCAGCCCCAGCATTTT.

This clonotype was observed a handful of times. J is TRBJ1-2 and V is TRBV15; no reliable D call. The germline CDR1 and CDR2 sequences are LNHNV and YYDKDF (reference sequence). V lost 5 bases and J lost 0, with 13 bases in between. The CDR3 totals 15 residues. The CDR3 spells CATSPLLESNYGYTF. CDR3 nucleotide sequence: TGTGCCACCAGCCCCCTATTGGAGTCTAACTATGGCTACACCTTC.

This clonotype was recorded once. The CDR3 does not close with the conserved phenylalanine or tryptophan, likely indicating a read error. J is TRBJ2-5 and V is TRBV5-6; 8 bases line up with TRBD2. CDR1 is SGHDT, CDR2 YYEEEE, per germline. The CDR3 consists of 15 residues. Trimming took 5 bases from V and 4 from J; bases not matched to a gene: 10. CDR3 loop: CASRLIAGGGETQYC. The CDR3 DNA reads TGTGCCAGCAGGTTGATCGCGGGGGGCGGAGAGACCCAGTACTGC.

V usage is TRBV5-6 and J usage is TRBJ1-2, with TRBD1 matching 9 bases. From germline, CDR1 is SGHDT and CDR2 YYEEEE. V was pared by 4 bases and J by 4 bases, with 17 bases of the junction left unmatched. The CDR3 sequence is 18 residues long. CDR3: CASSHVWAGTGFVYGYTF. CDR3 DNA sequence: TGTGCCAGCAGCCACGTTTGGGCCGGGACAGGGTTCGTCTATGGCTACACCTTC. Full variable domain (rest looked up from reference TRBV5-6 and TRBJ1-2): DAGVTQSPTHLIKTRGQQVTLRCSPKSGHDTVSWYQQALGQGPQFIFQYYEEEERQRGNFPDRFSGHQFPNYSSELNVNALLLGDSALYLCASSHVWAGTGFVYGYTFGSGTRLTVV.

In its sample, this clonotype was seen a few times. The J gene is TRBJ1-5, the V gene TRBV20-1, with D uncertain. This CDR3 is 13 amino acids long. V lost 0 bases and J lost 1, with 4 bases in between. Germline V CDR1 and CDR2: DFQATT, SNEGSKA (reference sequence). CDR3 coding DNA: TGCAGTGCTAGAGATACCAGCAATCAGCCCCAGCATTTT. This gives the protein CSARDTSNQPQHF.

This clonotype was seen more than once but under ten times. As DNA, the CDR3 is TGTGCCAGCAGCTTAGTGGGGGGCCCGGCAGATACGCAGTATTTT. Its protein product is CASSLVGGPADTQYF. This chain uses TRBV7-6 with TRBJ2-3, with D tentatively TRBD1 or TRBD2 (6 bases each). Germline V gene lookup returns CDR1 SGHVS and CDR2 FNYEAQ. This CDR3 spans 15 amino acids. Trimming stripped 1 base from V and 4 bases from J, with 12 bases between. The complete variable domain, with remaining parts taken from reference TRBV7-6 and TRBJ2-3, reads GAGVSQSPRYKVTKRGQDVALRCDPISGHVSLYWYRQALGQGPEFLTYFNYEAQQDKSGLPNDRFSAERPEGSISTLTIQRTEQRDSAMYRCASSLVGGPADTQYFGPGTRLTVL.

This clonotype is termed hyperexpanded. In DNA, the CDR3 is TGTGCCAGCAGCTTGGTCGCGGGGGGCGGAGAGACCCAGTACTTC. It yields the protein CASSLVAGGGETQYF. The chain carries TRBV5-6 and TRBJ2-5; 8 bases are shared with TRBD2. This CDR3 comprises 15 residues. Germline V gene sequence: CDR1 SGHDT, CDR2 YYEEEE. V lost 0 bases and J lost 4; bases outside the gene matches: 5.

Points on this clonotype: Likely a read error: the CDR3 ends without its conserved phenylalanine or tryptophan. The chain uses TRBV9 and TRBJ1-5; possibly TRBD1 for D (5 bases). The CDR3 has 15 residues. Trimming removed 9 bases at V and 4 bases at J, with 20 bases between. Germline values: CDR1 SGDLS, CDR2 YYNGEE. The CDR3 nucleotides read TGTGCCATCCCGGGCCGGGGGACTGCTAATCAGCCCCAGCATTGT. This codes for CAIPGRGTANQPQHC.

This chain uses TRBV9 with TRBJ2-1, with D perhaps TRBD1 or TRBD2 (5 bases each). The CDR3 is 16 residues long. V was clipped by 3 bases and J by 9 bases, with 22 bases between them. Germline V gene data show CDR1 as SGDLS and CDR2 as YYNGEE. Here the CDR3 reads CASSEEGQGRLSEQFF. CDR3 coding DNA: TGTGCCAGCAGCGAAGAGGGTCAGGGCCGTCTCAGTGAGCAGTTCTTC.

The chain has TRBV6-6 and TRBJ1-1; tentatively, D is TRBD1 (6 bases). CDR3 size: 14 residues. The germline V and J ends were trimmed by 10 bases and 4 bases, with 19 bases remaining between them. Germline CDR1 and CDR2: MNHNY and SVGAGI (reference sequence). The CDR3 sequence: CATPKGEASTEAFF. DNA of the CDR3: TGTGCCACCCCCAAGGGGGAGGCAAGCACTGAAGCTTTCTTT.

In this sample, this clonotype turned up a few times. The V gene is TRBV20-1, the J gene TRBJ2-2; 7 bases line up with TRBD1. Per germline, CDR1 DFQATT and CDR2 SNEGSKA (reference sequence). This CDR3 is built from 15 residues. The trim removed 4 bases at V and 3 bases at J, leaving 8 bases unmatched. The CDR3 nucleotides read TGCAGTGCTAAACTCGGACAGGACCACACCGGGGAGCTGTTTTTT. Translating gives CSAKLGQDHTGELFF.